This passage covers 10 T cell receptor beta chains from one sample sequenced in a study of blood T cell repertoires in COVID-19. The method was immunoSEQ multiplex PCR; TCRdb's version includes in-frame clones alone and lacks a portion of them. The sample records fewer than 450,000 clones, over 75% being singletons. Sequenced: PBMCs or T cells enriched from blood (not recorded which). These receptors were collected from a woman in her thirties who had recovered from COVID-19.

The genes are TRBV4-3 and TRBJ1-2; possible D gene TRBD1, 5 bases. Trimming cost V 0 bases and J 6 bases, with 17 bases left between them. This CDR3 region has 16 residues. Germline loops: CDR1 LGHNA, CDR2 YSLEER. The CDR3 DNA sequence: TGCGCCAGCAGCCAAGATCTGGGGGGGTTGTTCGATGGCTACACCTTC. It encodes CASSQDLGGLFDGYTF.

This sequence joins TRBV6-5 and TRBJ1-6; no clear D. There are 14 residues in the CDR3. Trimming pared 7 bases from V and 7 bases from J, leaving 14 bases between. CDR1 is MNHEY, CDR2 SVGAGI, per germline. The CDR3 DNA reads TGTGCCAGCAAGGTTGGAGTCGTAAATTCACCCCTCCACTTT. The encoded protein is CASKVGVVNSPLHF.

The CDR3 DNA follows: TGTGCCAGCACGCCGGGACAGGGGATCATGAACACTGAAGCTTTCTTT. This translates into CASTPGQGIMNTEAFF. The chain carries TRBV2 and TRBJ1-1, with TRBD1 matching over 10 bases. The trim removed 7 bases at V and 0 bases at J, leaving 8 bases unmatched. The CDR3 runs 16 residues. Germline CDR1 reads SNHLY; CDR2 reads FYNNEI.

The J gene is TRBJ2-4, the V gene TRBV5-8; TRBD1 is a possible D gene (5 bases). V was clipped by 2 bases and J by 8 bases, with 14 bases between them. Germline V CDR1 and CDR2: SGHTS, YDEGEE. CDR3 size: 14 residues. The CDR3 DNA sequence: TGTGCCAGCAGCTTCGGACACGCCTCGGACATTCAGTACTTC. Its translation is CASSFGHASDIQYF.

The chain couples TRBV4-1 to TRBJ1-4, with D tentatively TRBD1 (5 bases). V was trimmed by 1 base and J by 8 bases, leaving 14 bases between them. Germline V lookup: CDR1 MGHRA, CDR2 YSYEKL. The CDR3 runs 15 residues. The CDR3 is CASSQGAGEGEKLFF. CDR3 in DNA: TGCGCCAGCAGCCAAGGAGCCGGGGAGGGGGAAAAACTGTTTTTT.

The chain employs TRBV19 and TRBJ2-4, with 9 bases aligning to TRBD1. CDR1 is LNHDA and CDR2 is SQIVND in the germline V gene (reference sequence). V lost 6 bases and J lost 2; bases outside the gene matches: 8. The CDR3 spans 16 residues. CDR3 sequence: CASSEQTGGPKNIQYF. The CDR3 coding sequence is TGTGCCAGTAGCGAGCAAACAGGGGGCCCCAAAAACATTCAGTACTTC. Complete variable domain (other parts from reference TRBV19 and TRBJ2-4): DGGITQSPKYLFRKEGQNVTLSCEQNLNHDAMYWYRQDPGQGLRLIYYSQIVNDFQKGDIAEGYSVSREKKESFPLTVTSAQKNPTAFYLCASSEQTGGPKNIQYFGAGTRLSVL.

This clone appeared once. This chain connects TRBV30 to TRBJ1-3; D is uncertain. V dropped 0 bases and J dropped 7 bases, with 10 bases sitting between them. Germline lookup yields CDR1 GTSNPN and CDR2 SVGIG (reference sequence). This CDR3 region has 13 residues. CDR3 protein: CAWSVTVKNTIYF. The DNA of the CDR3 is TGTGCCTGGAGTGTCACAGTTAAGAACACCATATATTTT.

Remarks on this clone: The junction differs from germline at one of its ends, possibly a read error. The V gene is TRBV6-1, the J gene TRBJ2-6, with D uncertain. The length of the CDR3 is 19 residues. Germline lookup yields CDR1 MNHNS and CDR2 SASEGT. CDR3 protein: CASTEFGWAFRSGANVLTF. CDR3 bases: TGTGCCAGCACTGAATTTGGATGGGCTTTCCGCTCTGGGGCCAACGTCCTGACTTTC.

This clone has more than one count but fewer than ten. V is TRBV2 and J is TRBJ1-1; 11 bases agree with TRBD1. V dropped 5 bases and J dropped 4; count of bases not matched to a gene: 15. Germline V gives CDR1 SNHLY, CDR2 FYNNEI. The CDR3 loop spans 18 amino acids. The CDR3 sequence: CASSYKPGQGDEGTEAFF. The CDR3, as DNA: TGTGCCAGCAGTTACAAACCGGGACAGGGGGACGAGGGCACTGAAGCTTTCTTT.

The CDR3 sequence is CASSEASGAEQYF. The CDR3 bases are TGCGCCAGCAGCGAAGCTAGCGGGGCTGAGCAGTACTTC. The J gene is TRBJ2-7, the V gene TRBV5-1; 9 positions match TRBD2. The trim removed 4 bases at V and 7 bases at J, leaving 6 bases unmatched. The CDR3 sequence is 13 residues long. The V gene's germline CDR1 is SGHRS and CDR2 YFSETQ.